A selection of T cell receptor beta chains follows, all from one sample in a study of blood T cell repertoires in COVID-19. Clones were sequenced by immunoSEQ multiplex PCR, and TCRdb holds only the in-frame ones, with some missing. The sample consists of tens of thousands of clones, almost 85% of them appearing once. The sequencing input was peripheral blood. The receptors stem from a human donor in a cohort sampled during active COVID-19. Each CDR3 is given with its conserved first and last residue. Fields, in order: clone size, V gene, D gene, J gene, CDR3 DNA, CDR3 protein. A D gene is named only where the DNA matches it firmly. Only part of the rows carry a size: once, few, many, or a class if the clone is expanded.

>few|TRBV10-3|TRBD2|TRBJ2-3
TGTGCCATCAGGGGAGGGGCGGGTACAGATACGCAGTATTTT
CAIRGGAGTDTQYF
>.|TRBV6-5|TRBD2|TRBJ2-5
TGTGCCAGCAGACTAGCGGGGGCGCATCAAGAGACCCAGTACTTC
CASRLAGAHQETQYF
>once|TRBV6-1|TRBD1|TRBJ2-2
TGTGCCAGCAGTGAAATGGTCACAGGGGACACCGGGGAGCTGTTTTTT
CASSEMVTGDTGELFF
>once|TRBV3-1/TRBV3-2|.|TRBJ1-4
TGTGCCAGCAGCCAAGACTACAGATACGCAACTAATGAAAAACTGTTTTTT
CASSQDYRYATNEKLFF
>.|TRBV27|TRBD1|TRBJ1-2
TGTGCCAGCAGTCGGGGACAGGGGGATGGCTACACCTTC
CASSRGQGDGYTF
>.|TRBV18|TRBD2|TRBJ2-3
TGTGCCAGCTCACCTCCACCGCGGGGGGGCTGGGATACGCAGTATTTT
CASSPPPRGGWDTQYF
>.|TRBV7-9|.|TRBJ2-3
TGTGCCAGCAGCCCTTCTGCAGATACGCAGTATTTT
CASSPSADTQYF
>.|TRBV5-6|.|TRBJ1-5
TGTGCCAGCAGCGGGGGACATAATAGCAATCAGCCCCAGCATTTT
CASSGGHNSNQPQHF
>once|TRBV7-9|.|TRBJ1-6
TGTGCCAGCAGCCCCCGACAGATCTATAATTCACCCCTCCACTTT
CASSPRQIYNSPLHF
>.|TRBV30|TRBD1|TRBJ1-2
TGTGCCTGGAGTGTACGTGACAGGGGCTATGGCTACACCTTC
CAWSVRDRGYGYTF
>once|TRBV6-5|.|TRBJ1-1
TGTGCCAGCAGTCTCACAGGGATGGGCACTGAAGCTTTCTTT
CASSLTGMGTEAFF
>once|TRBV12-5|TRBD1|TRBJ1-1
TGTGCTAGTGGTTTGAGTCAGGGGGGAGCGGCCACTGAAGCTTTCTTT
CASGLSQGGAATEAFF
>.|TRBV6-5|.|TRBJ1-1
TGTGCCAGCAGTTACAACAGGGCTGGCAGTGAAGCTTTCTTT
CASSYNRAGSEAFF
>.|TRBV27|TRBD2|TRBJ2-3
TGTGCCAGCAGTTTCTCCCCCGGGACTAGAATCCCAGATACGCAGTATTTT
CASSFSPGTRIPDTQYF
>.|TRBV5-6|.|TRBJ1-1
TGTGCCAGCAGCCGCCGGGACTGGAACACTGAAGCTTTCTTT
CASSRRDWNTEAFF
>.|TRBV7-3|TRBD2|TRBJ2-6
TGTGCCAGCAGCACCCCTAGCGGGGGCCTCGGTGGGGCCAACGTCCTGACTTTC
CASSTPSGGLGGANVLTF
>.|TRBV7-2|.|TRBJ2-5
TGTGCCAGCAGCTTAGGCAGGGTTCAAGAGACCCAGTACTTC
CASSLGRVQETQYF
>.|TRBV29-1|TRBD2|TRBJ2-2
TGCAGCGTTGAAGTTCTAGCGGGGGGGACGAACACCGGGGAGCTGTTTTTT
CSVEVLAGGTNTGELFF
>.|TRBV20-1|.|TRBJ1-6
TGCAGTGCTAGTGGCGGGGGCTCCCATAATTCACCCCTCCACTTT
CSASGGGSHNSPLHF
>few|TRBV5-1|TRBD1|TRBJ2-3
TGCGCCAGCATAGTGACAGGGGGAGATACGCAGTATTTT
CASIVTGGDTQYF
>few|TRBV7-2|.|TRBJ1-2
TGTGCCAGCAGCCTTGGGCATTCCTATGGCTACACCTTC
CASSLGHSYGYTF
>.|TRBV11-2|TRBD1|TRBJ2-1
TGTGCCAGCAGCTTAGGGGTCAGGGGGACCTACAATGAGCAGTTCTTC
CASSLGVRGTYNEQFF
>.|TRBV11-2|.|TRBJ2-7
TGTGCCAGCAGCCCTAGCCCCGGATACGAGCAGTACTTC
CASSPSPGYEQYF
>.|TRBV3-1/TRBV3-2|.|TRBJ1-2
TGTGCCAGCAGCCCCCCCTCGGTGGGGGCAAACTATGGCTACACCTTC
CASSPPSVGANYGYTF
>.|TRBV27|TRBD1|TRBJ2-7
TGTGCCAGCAGTCCTGGACAGGGGGCCAGCTCCTACGAGCAGTACTTC
CASSPGQGASSYEQYF
>once|TRBV19|.|TRBJ1-5
TGTGCCAGTAGTAGCCCGGGGGGACGACCTCTTAGCAATCAGCCCCAGCATTTT
CASSSPGGRPLSNQPQHF
>few|TRBV6-2/TRBV6-3|TRBD1|TRBJ2-7
TGTGCCAGCAGCGTCCACGGACAGGCCTACGAGCAGTACTTC
CASSVHGQAYEQYF
>.|TRBV3-1/TRBV3-2|.|TRBJ2-2
TGTGCCAGCAGCCAAGCGGCAGGGGACGCCGGGGAGCTGTTTTTT
CASSQAAGDAGELFF
>.|TRBV29-1|.|TRBJ2-1
TGCAGCGTTGGACTCTACAATGAGCAGTTCTTC
CSVGLYNEQFF
>few|TRBV10-1|.|TRBJ2-2
TGCGCCAGCAGTGAGTTGCCCGGGGTCGGGGAGCTGTTTTTT
CASSELPGVGELFF
>.|TRBV3-1/TRBV3-2|.|TRBJ2-7
TGTGCCAGCAGCCTGGGACTCTACGAGCAGTACTTC
CASSLGLYEQYF